The 22 T cell receptor beta chains reported below all come from one sample, sequenced in a study of cytomegalovirus exposure and HLA in healthy donors. PCR amplification relied on 60 Vbeta primers (plus 13 Jbeta primers). Using immunoSEQ multiplex PCR, the repertoire was profiled, and TCRdb retains in-frame clones only, with some absent. The data contain 80,000 to 100,000 clones, over 80% of them singletons. Sequencing input: PBMCs. The receptors were gathered from a female donor in good health and CMV-seropositive.

This clone was seen a single time. The rearrangement uses TRBV6-1 and TRBJ2-3; 7 bases line up with TRBD2. The CDR3 is 17 residues long. The J segment lost 2 bases and the V segment lost 4 bases, leaving 12 bases of the junction unmatched. CDR1 and CDR2 (germline): MNHNS, SASEGT. DNA of the CDR3: TGTGCCAGCAGTGGCCCGGGACTACCTATCGCCACAGATACGCAGTATTTT. Protein sequence: CASSGPGLPIATDTQYF.

V usage is TRBV7-9 and J usage is TRBJ1-2, with D perhaps TRBD1 (6 bases). The V gene lost 4 bases and the J gene lost 4 bases, with 25 bases spanning the gap. Germline V gene lookup returns CDR1 SEHNR and CDR2 FQNEAQ (reference sequence). CDR3 size: 18 residues. The CDR3 DNA sequence: TGTGCCAGCAGCTCGGGACACCGACCTGCAAAGCCCTCCTATGGCTACACCTTC. As protein: CASSSGHRPAKPSYGYTF.

This clone has a handful of counts. The V call is TRBV6-5, the J call TRBJ2-1, with 11 bases fitting TRBD1. CDR3 length equals 15 residues. V lost 4 bases and J lost 9; bases outside the gene matches: 8. Germline CDR1 reads MNHEY; CDR2 reads SVGAGI. The CDR3 nucleotides read TGTGCCAGCAGTTTATCCGGGACAGGGGGATCTGAGCAGTTCTTC. Protein sequence: CASSLSGTGGSEQFF.

The rearrangement uses TRBV5-6 and TRBJ1-1; 7 bases match TRBD1. V shed 4 bases, J shed 5 bases, and the junction held 8 bases outside the gene matches. In germline, CDR1 is SGHDT, CDR2 YYEEEE. The CDR3 loop spans 14 amino acids. The CDR3 DNA sequence: TGTGCCAGCAGCAGACAGGGTCGAAGTACTGAAGCTTTCTTT. Translation: CASSRQGRSTEAFF.

V is TRBV4-2 and J is TRBJ2-2; 11 bases agree with TRBD1. The CDR3 covers 15 residues. From germline, CDR1 is LGHNA and CDR2 YNFKEQ. Unmatched junction bases numbered 5, after V lost 6 bases and J lost 5 bases. CDR3 nucleotides: TGTGCCAGCAGTCTAGGGACAGGGGGTACCGGGGAGCTGTTTTTT. Its translation is CASSLGTGGTGELFF.

This clone has a handful of counts. The chain links TRBV5-8 to TRBJ2-1, with D unresolved. CDR1 and CDR2 (germline): SGHTS, YDEGEE. Trimming cost V 4 bases and J 6 bases, with 5 bases left between them. There are 11 residues in the CDR3. The CDR3 loop reads CASSLSNEQFF. In nucleotides, the CDR3 is TGTGCCAGCAGCCTAAGCAATGAGCAGTTCTTC.

The V and J genes are TRBV6-1 and TRBJ1-2; D is uncertain. The V and J ends lost 1 base and 5 bases respectively, with 8 bases between them. The CDR3 is 13 amino acids. CDR1 and CDR2 from the germline V gene are MNHNS and SASEGT. The CDR3 DNA sequence: TGTGCCAGCAGTGAAGGGCAGATTTATGGCTACACCTTC. Its protein product is CASSEGQIYGYTF.

The chain links TRBV6-6 to TRBJ2-3; D may be TRBD2 (6 bases). Between the trimmed V and J ends, which lost 7 bases and 0 bases, there was a span of 17 bases. Germline loops: CDR1 MNHNY, CDR2 SVGAGI (reference sequence). CDR3 length: 16 amino acids. CDR3 bases: TGTGCCAGCATTTCACCGGGACTTGCTAGCACAGATACGCAGTATTTT. Translating gives CASISPGLASTDTQYF.

This rearrangement joins TRBV11-2 to TRBJ1-6; D not resolved. With 4 bases removed from V and 10 bases from J, the gap between germline ends came to 17 bases. Germline CDR1 and CDR2: SGHAT and FQNNGV. The CDR3 consists of 15 residues. The CDR3 nucleotides are TGTGCCAGCAGCTCCCTCAGGATGGGAGGGTCACCCCTCCACTTT. This sequence encodes CASSSLRMGGSPLHF.

This chain uses TRBV6-5 with TRBJ1-3; no firm D call. CDR1 is MNHEY, CDR2 SVGAGI, per germline. The ends were cut back, 6 bases at V and 3 bases at J, with 6 bases in the middle. The length of the CDR3 is 12 residues. CDR3 nucleotide sequence: TGTGCCAGCAGCACGGGTGGAAACACCATATATTTT. The encoded protein is CASSTGGNTIYF.

This clone has just one count. The chain uses TRBV9 and TRBJ2-3; 8 positions match TRBD1. Germline CDR1 reads SGDLS; CDR2 reads YYNGEE. Unmatched junction bases numbered 5, after V lost 3 bases and J lost 2 bases. CDR3 length equals 15 residues. As DNA, the CDR3 is TGTGCCAGCAGCGCTTACAGGGGGATCACAGATACGCAGTATTTT. Amino acids: CASSAYRGITDTQYF.

In nucleotides, the CDR3 is TGTGCCAGCAGCTTAACCGGGTGGGAGACCCAGTACTTC. Translated: CASSLTGWETQYF. The J gene is TRBJ2-5, the V gene TRBV5-6; D call uncertain. CDR3 length: 13 amino acids. The germline V gene encodes CDR1 SGHDT and CDR2 YYEEEE. Trimming stripped 2 bases from V and 5 bases from J, with 10 bases between.

This rearrangement joins TRBV27 to TRBJ2-4, with 10 bases aligning to TRBD1. This CDR3 is 16 amino acids long. Looked up from germline, CDR1 is MNHEY and CDR2 is SMNVEV (reference sequence). V shed 6 bases and J 8 bases; nucleotides not matched to a gene: 13. The DNA of the CDR3 is TGTGCCAGCAGCCCCCTTCGTGTCGGACAGGGGGACATTCAGTACTTC. Its translation is CASSPLRVGQGDIQYF.

The J gene is TRBJ2-7, the V gene TRBV6-1, with a tentative D call TRBD2 (6 bases). V was clipped by 7 bases and J by 9 bases, with 16 bases between them. The CDR3 loop spans 12 amino acids. Per the germline V gene, CDR1 is MNHNS and CDR2 is SASEGT. This chain's CDR3 is CASTQGQAGQYF. CDR3 DNA: TGTGCCAGCACCCAAGGACAAGCGGGGCAGTACTTC.

CDR3: CASSIQGASYEQYF. The CDR3 nucleotides read TGTGCCAGCAGTATACAGGGGGCCTCCTACGAGCAGTACTTC. The chain joins TRBV28 to TRBJ2-7, with 9 bases aligning to TRBD1. The V segment lost 5 bases and the J segment 0 bases; nucleotides outside the gene matches: 2. The V gene's germline CDR1 is MDHEN and CDR2 SYDVKM. The CDR3 length is 14 residues.

The CDR3 reads CASSPLHGVQGAVGSEAFF. The DNA of the CDR3 is TGTGCCAGCAGCCCACTCCATGGGGTACAGGGGGCGGTTGGTTCTGAAGCTTTCTTT. This chain links TRBV7-9 with TRBJ1-1; 9 bases fit TRBD1. Germline CDR1 reads SEHNR; CDR2 reads FQNEAQ (reference sequence). The CDR3 runs 19 residues. V shed 5 bases and J 6 bases; nucleotides not matched to a gene: 22.

This clone was counted between two and nine times. The V call is TRBV10-2, the J call TRBJ2-7; 7 nucleotides align to TRBD2. Trimming took 5 bases from V and 6 from J; bases not matched to a gene: 10. The V gene's germline CDR1 is WSHSY and CDR2 SAAADI. CDR3 length: 14 residues. The CDR3 DNA sequence: TGCGCCAGCAGTTATCAGCGGGAACCGCTCGAGCAGTACTTC. The encoded protein is CASSYQREPLEQYF.

V usage is TRBV2 and J usage is TRBJ2-5; D possibly corresponds to TRBD1 (6 bases). The DNA end is a closer match to TRBJ2-7, so the J assignment may be wrong. In germline, CDR1 is SNHLY, CDR2 FYNNEI. The CDR3 extends over 14 amino acids. CDR3 region: CASSAETGVHEQYF. CDR3 DNA: TGTGCCAGCAGTGCAGAGACAGGAGTCCACGAGCAGTACTTC.

This chain links TRBV5-1 with TRBJ1-6, with 7 nucleotides matching TRBD1. The V segment lost 0 bases and the J segment 10 bases; nucleotides outside the gene matches: 7. Germline V gene sequence: CDR1 SGHRS, CDR2 YFSETQ. CDR3 length equals 15 residues. CDR3 nucleotides: TGCGCCAGCAGCTTGGAGGGGGCTAGAGGGTCACCCCTCCACTTT. Amino acids: CASSLEGARGSPLHF.

This clone has only one observation. V and J are TRBV7-8 and TRBJ1-5; 7 bases align to TRBD1. Germline CDR1 and CDR2: SGHVS and FQNEAQ. V lost 2 bases and J lost 4; bases outside the gene matches: 8. CDR3 length: 16 residues. DNA of the CDR3: TGTGCCAGCAGCTTACGGTCCGGGACAGCAAATCAGCCCCAGCATTTT. Translated, it gives CASSLRSGTANQPQHF.

J is TRBJ2-2 and V is TRBV5-5; a possible D gene is TRBD2 (7 bases). Trimming removed 6 bases at V and 2 bases at J, with 17 bases between. Germline V gene lookup returns CDR1 SGHKS and CDR2 YYEKEE (reference sequence). This CDR3 region has 16 residues. The CDR3: CASIPGEGGNTGELFF. CDR3 nucleotides: TGTGCCAGCATCCCCGGGGAGGGGGGAAACACCGGGGAGCTGTTTTTT.

The sample holds one count of this clone. The V call is TRBV4-1, the J call TRBJ2-1, with 9 bases matching TRBD1. Germline CDR1 reads MGHRA; CDR2 reads YSYEKL. V trimming: 1 base; J trimming: 2 bases; junction bases outside the gene matches: 3. The CDR3 has 16 residues. The CDR3 sequence is CASSQVGTGTYNEQFF. The CDR3, as DNA: TGCGCCAGCAGCCAAGTCGGGACAGGGACCTACAATGAGCAGTTCTTC.